Reported below is one T cell receptor beta chain. This specimen comes from a study of blood T cell repertoires in COVID-19. The overall study: COVID-19 samples from acute and convalescent phases originated in the United States, Italy and Spain.

The CDR3 covers 13 residues. Germline CDR1 reads MDHEN; CDR2 reads SYDVKM. V was cut by 4 bases and J by 4 bases, with 10 bases left in between. Followed longitudinally, the Seattle patients had been enrolled during active infection. Clones were sequenced by immunoSEQ multiplex PCR, and TCRdb holds only the in-frame ones, with some missing. The sample gives fewer than 650,000 clones, less than 90% of which show up once; roughly 8% is in the top ten. Material for sequencing was peripheral blood. The sequence came from a woman in her forties or fifties with COVID-19, enrolled during active disease. The V and J genes are TRBV28 and TRBJ1-1; D remains ambiguous. CDR3 sequence (DNA): TGTGCCAGCAGTTCCGGGGAAGGCACTGAAGCTTTCTTT. Translating gives CASSSGEGTEAFF. Drawing the rest from reference TRBV28 and TRBJ1-1, the complete variable domain is DVKVTQSSRYLVKRTGEKVFLECVQDMDHENMFWYRQDPGLGLRLIYFSYDVKMKEKGDIPEGYSVSREKKERFSLILESASTNQTSMYLCASSSGEGTEAFFGQGTRLTVV.